The 26 T cell receptor beta chains given below trace back to one sample, sequenced in a study of T cell changes during pregnancy in multiple sclerosis. Data came from immunoSEQ multiplex PCR; TCRdb stores just in-frame clones and leaves some out. The data show over 100,000 clones, around nine tenths seen once. The material sequenced was peripheral blood, taken in the third trimester of pregnancy. The receptors stem from a female donor with multiple sclerosis, enrolled in a pregnancy study.

This rearrangement joins TRBV5-1 to TRBJ1-3; 7 bases map to TRBD1. V was clipped by 5 bases and J by 3 bases; unmatched bases: 2. This CDR3 region has 13 residues. The germline gives CDR1 SGHRS, CDR2 YFSETQ. CDR3 sequence (DNA): TGCGCCAGCAGTTGGGACAGTGGAAACACCATATATTTT. Translated: CASSWDSGNTIYF.

The chain carries TRBV6-1 and TRBJ1-2; 9 bases agree with TRBD1. Germline values: CDR1 MNHNS, CDR2 SASEGT. The CDR3 is made up of 15 amino acids. With V trimmed by 4 bases and J by 6 bases, 9 bases remained unmatched. The CDR3: CASSVGGQGGDGYTF. The DNA for the CDR3 is TGTGCCAGCAGTGTCGGGGGACAGGGTGGAGATGGCTACACCTTC.

The rearrangement links TRBV4-1 to TRBJ2-3, with 7 bases lining up with TRBD1. The V gene's germline CDR1 is MGHRA and CDR2 YSYEKL. V gave up 1 base and J gave up 4 bases; unmatched junction bases: 8. The CDR3 runs 16 residues. The CDR3 loop reads CASSQAGTAYSDTQYF. The CDR3 DNA sequence: TGCGCCAGCAGCCAAGCCGGGACAGCCTACTCAGATACGCAGTATTTT.

The chain carries TRBV19 and TRBJ2-7; TRBD1 agrees at 9 bases. The CDR3 sequence is 14 residues long. V trimming: 4 bases; J trimming: 4 bases; junction bases outside the gene matches: 5. The germline V gene has CDR1 LNHDA and CDR2 SQIVND (reference sequence). The CDR3 is CASSTGQGWYEQYF. In DNA form, the CDR3 reads TGTGCCAGTAGTACTGGACAGGGGTGGTACGAGCAGTACTTC.

J is TRBJ1-1 and V is TRBV5-1, with a possible D match to TRBD1 (5 bases). CDR3 size: 14 residues. The V end was cut by 4 bases, the J end by 1 base, with 11 bases between. The germline V gene encodes CDR1 SGHRS and CDR2 YFSETQ. The CDR3 is CASSVGPGNTEAFF. For the CDR3, the DNA is TGCGCCAGCAGCGTGGGACCGGGGAACACTGAAGCTTTCTTT.

The chain combines TRBV5-1 with TRBJ1-1; no clear D gene. V was trimmed by 6 bases and J by 5 bases, leaving 17 bases between them. The germline CDR1 and CDR2 sequences are SGHRS and YFSETQ. This CDR3 has 14 residues. CDR3 coding DNA: TGCGCCAGCAAGGTAGGAGGGCGCGAGACTGAAGCTTTCTTT. It translates to CASKVGGRETEAFF.

The gene calls are TRBV9 and TRBJ1-4; a possible D gene is TRBD1 (6 bases). V lost 4 bases and J 3 bases, leaving 13 bases between the germline ends. The CDR3 contains 15 residues. Per the germline V gene, CDR1 is SGDLS and CDR2 is YYNGEE. CDR3 residues: CASSPRGGANEKLFF. DNA of the CDR3: TGTGCCAGCAGCCCCCGAGGGGGGGCTAATGAAAAACTGTTTTTT.

Here the CDR3 DNA reads TGTGCCTGGAGTGTAAAACGGGAGGCCGGCTACACCTTC. Its protein is CAWSVKREAGYTF. V gene TRBV30 combines with J gene TRBJ1-2; D is uncertain. CDR3 length: 13 residues. Between the trimmed V and J ends, which lost 0 bases and 8 bases, there was a span of 13 bases. Germline-derived CDR1 and CDR2 are GTSNPN and SVGIG (reference sequence). The full variable domain, in which reference TRBV30 and TRBJ1-2 provide the parts outside the CDR3, is SQTIHQWPATLVQPVGSPLSLECTVEGTSNPNLYWYRQAAGRGLQLLFYSVGIGQISSEVPQNLSASRPQDRQFILSSKKLLLSDSGFYLCAWSVKREAGYTFGSGTRLTVV.

The V gene is TRBV28, the J gene TRBJ2-3; 7 bases align to TRBD2. The CDR3 runs to 14 residues. V dropped 5 bases and J dropped 1; count of bases not matched to a gene: 3. CDR1 is MDHEN and CDR2 is SYDVKM in the germline V gene. CDR3 sequence reads: CASSISGRTDTQYF. CDR3 nucleotides: TGTGCCAGCAGTATTAGCGGGCGCACAGATACGCAGTATTTT.

The rearrangement links TRBV7-2 to TRBJ2-3, with 8 bases fitting TRBD2. With 8 bases clipped from V and 2 bases from J, the junction kept 9 bases outside the gene matches. This CDR3 contains 15 residues. Germline assignment: CDR1 SGHTA and CDR2 FQGNSA. CDR3 protein: CASLLGRGDTDTQYF. DNA of the CDR3: TGTGCCAGCTTACTTGGGCGGGGGGACACAGATACGCAGTATTTT. Variable domain in full (rest from reference TRBV7-2 and TRBJ2-3): GAGVSQSPSNKVTEKGKDVELRCDPISGHTALYWYRQSLGQGLEFLIYFQGNSAPDKSGLPSDRFSAERTGGSVSTLTIQRTQQEDSAVYLCASLLGRGDTDTQYFGPGTRLTVL.

The chain links TRBV30 to TRBJ2-1, with D maybe TRBD1 (5 bases). The CDR3 runs to 11 residues. Trimming shortened V by 1 base and J by 9 bases, and 7 bases separated the two germline ends. Germline values: CDR1 GTSNPN, CDR2 SVGIG (reference sequence). The CDR3 is CAWSAGFEQFF. The CDR3 DNA reads as TGTGCCTGGAGTGCAGGGTTTGAGCAGTTCTTC.

The chain links TRBV27 to TRBJ1-1; tentative D call: TRBD1 (5 bases). Trimming took 2 bases from V and 4 from J, leaving 17 bases between them. CDR1 MNHEY and CDR2 SMNVEV come from the germline V gene (reference sequence). The CDR3 runs 16 residues. For the CDR3, the DNA is TGTGCCAGCAGTTTAGTGGTTTTTGGGGGAGGCACTGAAGCTTTCTTT. Protein: CASSLVVFGGGTEAFF.

The sample holds a few counts of this clone. The chain combines TRBV19 with TRBJ1-1, with D maybe TRBD1 (5 bases). CDR3 size: 14 residues. Trimming removed 3 bases at V and 5 bases at J, with 13 bases between. Germline V CDR1 and CDR2: LNHDA, SQIVND (reference sequence). The CDR3, as DNA: TGTGCCAGTAGTATGCACAGGAGCGGGACTGAAGCTTTCTTT. This encodes CASSMHRSGTEAFF.

The J gene is TRBJ2-3, the V gene TRBV6-4; 11 bases agree with TRBD2. The CDR3 consists of 17 residues. The germline CDR1 and CDR2 sequences are MRHNA and SNTAGT. The V segment lost 2 bases and the J segment 3 bases; nucleotides outside the gene matches: 7. The CDR3 sequence is CASSDGVPSGGTDTQYF. The CDR3, as DNA: TGTGCCAGCAGTGACGGCGTACCTAGCGGGGGGACAGATACGCAGTATTTT.

The chain combines TRBV18 with TRBJ2-7, with 13 bases identical to TRBD2. Germline trimming cut 0 bases from V and 4 bases from J; bases unmatched to any gene: 9. The CDR3 runs to 18 residues. Germline V gene lookup returns CDR1 KGHSH and CDR2 LQKENI. DNA of the CDR3: TGTGCCAGCTCACCACCAGCAGGACTAGCGGGAGAGAGGTACGAGCAGTACTTC. Translation: CASSPPAGLAGERYEQYF. Full variable domain (missing parts from reference TRBV18 and TRBJ2-7): NAGVMQNPRHLVRRRGQEARLRCSPMKGHSHVYWYRQLPEEGLKFMVYLQKENIIDESGMPKERFSAEFPKEGPSILRIQQVVRGDSAAYFCASSPPAGLAGERYEQYFGPGTRLTVT.

This chain connects TRBV27 to TRBJ2-7, with 9 bases fitting TRBD1. The CDR3 totals 14 residues. V was pared by 6 bases and J by 3 bases, with 6 bases of the junction left unmatched. Per the germline V gene, CDR1 is MNHEY and CDR2 is SMNVEV (reference sequence). This chain's CDR3 is CASSRDRGGYEQYF. As DNA, the CDR3 is TGTGCCAGCAGCCGTGACAGGGGGGGCTACGAGCAGTACTTC.

The chain links TRBV7-2 to TRBJ2-7; D is unclear. CDR1 and CDR2 (germline): SGHTA, FQGNSA. Deletions cut 3 bases from V and 2 bases from J, with 5 bases between. The length of the CDR3 is 12 residues. The CDR3, as DNA: TGTGCCAGCAGCTTCCACACCTACGAGCAGTACTTC. Encoded protein: CASSFHTYEQYF.

The DNA of the CDR3 is TGTGCCAGCGGCCGGGACAGGCACTACGAGCAGTACTTC. Residues: CASGRDRHYEQYF. The chain joins TRBV27 to TRBJ2-7; TRBD1 agrees at 8 bases. The length of the CDR3 is 13 residues. The J segment lost 3 bases and the V segment lost 8 bases, leaving 6 bases of the junction unmatched. Germline-derived CDR1 and CDR2 are MNHEY and SMNVEV (reference sequence).

The chain uses TRBV14 and TRBJ1-1; D unresolved. Germline CDR1 SGHDN, CDR2 FVKESK. This CDR3 region has 13 residues. Trimming left V 5 bases short and J 4 bases short, with 11 bases between. Here the CDR3 DNA reads TGTGCCAGCAGCGGAGGAAGGGTCACTGAAGCTTTCTTT. Translating gives CASSGGRVTEAFF.

This clone was observed a single time. This sequence joins TRBV5-4 and TRBJ1-2, with 10 bases that match TRBD1. The CDR3 totals 14 residues. The V gene's germline CDR1 is SGHNT and CDR2 YYREEE (reference sequence). Trimming removed 2 bases from V and 5 bases from J; junction bases left unmatched: 3. In nucleotides, the CDR3 is TGTGCCAGCAGCTTACCGGGACAGGGGTATGGCTACACCTTC. Protein product: CASSLPGQGYGYTF.

The chain uses TRBV5-1 and TRBJ2-7, with D maybe TRBD2 (7 bases). The germline V and J ends were trimmed by 3 bases and 2 bases, with 15 bases remaining between them. This CDR3 is 15 amino acids long. Germline values: CDR1 SGHRS, CDR2 YFSETQ. The CDR3 sequence: CASSWGGPKTYEQYF. The CDR3 DNA reads TGCGCCAGCAGCTGGGGGGGCCCTAAGACCTACGAGCAGTACTTC.

The rearrangement links TRBV28 to TRBJ1-3; unclear D gene. Germline CDR1 MDHEN, CDR2 SYDVKM. Trimming pared 8 bases from V and 0 bases from J, leaving 14 bases between. The CDR3 extends over 15 amino acids. The CDR3 reads CASLRRVPSGNTIYF. In DNA form, the CDR3 reads TGTGCCAGCCTAAGGAGGGTACCCTCTGGAAACACCATATATTTT.

Details on this clone: The same CDR3 can be traced to other DNA sequences in this sample. The V and J genes are TRBV30 and TRBJ1-1; D may be TRBD1 (6 bases). CDR3 length equals 11 residues. The V gene lost 0 bases and the J gene lost 7 bases, with 6 bases spanning the gap. The germline V gene has CDR1 GTSNPN and CDR2 SVGIG (reference sequence). The CDR3 sequence is CAWSVGGEAFF. The DNA of the CDR3 is TGTGCCTGGAGTGTAGGGGGTGAAGCTTTCTTT.

The chain couples TRBV5-6 to TRBJ1-5; 7 positions match TRBD1. This CDR3 contains 15 residues. From germline, CDR1 is SGHDT and CDR2 YYEEEE. The V gene end was trimmed by 4 bases and the J gene end by 6 bases; junction bases not matched to a gene: 10. The CDR3 reads CASSTTGAATQPQHF. The CDR3 DNA is TGTGCCAGCAGCACTACAGGGGCGGCCACTCAGCCCCAGCATTTT.

The chain combines TRBV10-3 with TRBJ2-2, with D perhaps TRBD1 (5 bases). CDR3 size: 14 residues. Germline V gives CDR1 ENHRY, CDR2 SYGVKD. V gave up 4 bases and J gave up 5 bases, with 11 bases separating them. Here the CDR3 DNA reads TGTGCCATCAGTGTAGGGGTGGGGACCGGGGAGCTGTTTTTT. Its protein is CAISVGVGTGELFF.

Written as DNA, the CDR3 is TGCGCCAGCAGCTTGATCCCAGGGACCGGGGAGCTGTTTTTT. Protein sequence: CASSLIPGTGELFF. The V call is TRBV5-1, the J call TRBJ2-2; D may be TRBD1 (5 bases). CDR1 and CDR2 (germline): SGHRS, YFSETQ. This CDR3 is built from 14 residues. V was pared by 1 base and J by 5 bases, with 9 bases between.